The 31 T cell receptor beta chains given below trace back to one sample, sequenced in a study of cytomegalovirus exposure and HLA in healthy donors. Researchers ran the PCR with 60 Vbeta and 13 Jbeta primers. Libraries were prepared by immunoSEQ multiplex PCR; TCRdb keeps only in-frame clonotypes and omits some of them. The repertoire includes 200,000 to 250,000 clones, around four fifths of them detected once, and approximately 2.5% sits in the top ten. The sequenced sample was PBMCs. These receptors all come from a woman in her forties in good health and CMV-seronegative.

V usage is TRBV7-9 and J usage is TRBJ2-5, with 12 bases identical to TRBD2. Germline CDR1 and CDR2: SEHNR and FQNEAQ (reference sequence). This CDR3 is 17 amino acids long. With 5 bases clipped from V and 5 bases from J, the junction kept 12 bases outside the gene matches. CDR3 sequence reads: CASSPTTSGRGQETQYF. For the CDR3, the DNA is TGTGCCAGCAGCCCTACGACTAGCGGGAGAGGGCAGGAGACCCAGTACTTC.

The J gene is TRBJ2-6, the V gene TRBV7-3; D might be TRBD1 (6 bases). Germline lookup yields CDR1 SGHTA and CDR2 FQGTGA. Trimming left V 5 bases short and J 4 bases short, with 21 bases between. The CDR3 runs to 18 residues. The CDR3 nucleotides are TGTGCCAGCAGCCAAGGTGGGCTGGGGGCTTGGGGGGCCAACGTCCTGACTTTC. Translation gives CASSQGGLGAWGANVLTF. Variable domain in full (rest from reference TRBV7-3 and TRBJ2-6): GAGVSQTPSNKVTEKGKYVELRCDPISGHTALYWYRQSLGQGPEFLIYFQGTGAADDSGLPNDRFFAVRPEGSVSTLKIQRTERGDSAVYLCASSQGGLGAWGANVLTFGAGSRLTVL.

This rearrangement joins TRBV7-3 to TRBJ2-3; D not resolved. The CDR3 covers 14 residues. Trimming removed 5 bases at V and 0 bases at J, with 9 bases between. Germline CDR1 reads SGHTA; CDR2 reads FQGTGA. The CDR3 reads CASSPTSSTDTQYF. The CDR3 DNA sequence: TGTGCCAGCAGCCCGACATCTAGCACAGATACGCAGTATTTT.

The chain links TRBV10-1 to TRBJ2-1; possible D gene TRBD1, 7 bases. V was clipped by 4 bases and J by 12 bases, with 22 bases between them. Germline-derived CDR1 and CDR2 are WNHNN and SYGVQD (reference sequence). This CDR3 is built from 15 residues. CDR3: CASSVGGKGGLLQFF. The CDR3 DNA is TGCGCCAGCAGTGTTGGAGGGAAAGGGGGCCTTCTGCAGTTCTTC.

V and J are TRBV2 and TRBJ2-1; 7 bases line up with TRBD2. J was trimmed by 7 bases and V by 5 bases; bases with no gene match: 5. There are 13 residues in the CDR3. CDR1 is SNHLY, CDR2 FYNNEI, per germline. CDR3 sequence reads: CASSSAGVNEQFF. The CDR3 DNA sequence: TGTGCCAGCAGTTCGGCGGGAGTGAATGAGCAGTTCTTC.

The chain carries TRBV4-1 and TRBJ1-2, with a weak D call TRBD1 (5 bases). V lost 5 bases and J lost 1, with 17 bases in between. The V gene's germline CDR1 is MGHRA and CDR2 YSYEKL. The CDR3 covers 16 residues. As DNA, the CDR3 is TGCGCCAGCAGCGGAGGGGTTTTGACGGTTAACTATGGCTACACCTTC. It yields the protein CASSGGVLTVNYGYTF.

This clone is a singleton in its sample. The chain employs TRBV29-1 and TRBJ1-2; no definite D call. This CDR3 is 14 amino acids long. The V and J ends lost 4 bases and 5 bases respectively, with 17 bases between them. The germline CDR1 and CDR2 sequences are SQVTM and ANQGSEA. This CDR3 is CSVGRIDTKYGYTF. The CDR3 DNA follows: TGCAGCGTTGGCCGCATCGACACGAAGTATGGCTACACCTTC.

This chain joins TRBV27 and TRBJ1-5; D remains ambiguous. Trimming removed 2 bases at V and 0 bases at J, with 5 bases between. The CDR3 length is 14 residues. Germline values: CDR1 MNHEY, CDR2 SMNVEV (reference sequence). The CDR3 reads CASSLDYSNQPQHF. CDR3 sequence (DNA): TGTGCCAGCAGTTTAGACTATAGCAATCAGCCCCAGCATTTT.

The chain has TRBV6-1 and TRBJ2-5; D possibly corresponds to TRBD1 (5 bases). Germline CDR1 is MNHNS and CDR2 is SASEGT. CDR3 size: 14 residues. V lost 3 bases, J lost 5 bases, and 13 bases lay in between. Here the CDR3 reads CASSEGQGRETQYF. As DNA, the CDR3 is TGTGCCAGCAGTGAGGGGCAGGGAAGGGAGACCCAGTACTTC.

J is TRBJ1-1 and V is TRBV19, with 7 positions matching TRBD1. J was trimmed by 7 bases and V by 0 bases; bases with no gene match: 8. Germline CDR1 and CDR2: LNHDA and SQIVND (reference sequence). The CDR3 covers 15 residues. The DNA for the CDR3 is TGTGCCAGTAGTATAGATCTCCCGGGACAGCTTGAAGCTTTCTTT. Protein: CASSIDLPGQLEAFF.

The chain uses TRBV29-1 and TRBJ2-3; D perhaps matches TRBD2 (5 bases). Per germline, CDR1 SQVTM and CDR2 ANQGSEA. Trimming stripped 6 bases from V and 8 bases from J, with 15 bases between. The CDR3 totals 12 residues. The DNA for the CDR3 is TGCAGCGTCGTGGCCGCTGGAGGTACGCAGTATTTT. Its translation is CSVVAAGGTQYF.

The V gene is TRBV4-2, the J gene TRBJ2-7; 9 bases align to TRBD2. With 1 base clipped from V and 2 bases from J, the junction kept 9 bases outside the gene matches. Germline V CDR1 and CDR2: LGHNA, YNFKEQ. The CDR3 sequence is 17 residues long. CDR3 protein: CASSQGALASGTYEQYF. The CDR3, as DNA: TGTGCCAGCAGCCAAGGGGCTCTGGCTAGCGGGACCTACGAGCAGTACTTC.

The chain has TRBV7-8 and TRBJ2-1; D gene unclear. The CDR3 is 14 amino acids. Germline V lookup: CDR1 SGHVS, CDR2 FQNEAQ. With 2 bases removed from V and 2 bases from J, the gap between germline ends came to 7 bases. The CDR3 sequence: CASSLISAYNEQFF. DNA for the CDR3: TGTGCCAGCAGCTTAATCAGCGCCTACAATGAGCAGTTCTTC.

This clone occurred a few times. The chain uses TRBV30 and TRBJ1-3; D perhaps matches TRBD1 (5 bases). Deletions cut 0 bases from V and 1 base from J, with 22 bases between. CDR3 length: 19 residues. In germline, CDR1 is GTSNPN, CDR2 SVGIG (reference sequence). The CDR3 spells CAWSVKQGYPDWSGNTIYF. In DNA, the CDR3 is TGTGCCTGGAGTGTTAAGCAGGGCTACCCAGACTGGTCTGGAAACACCATATATTTT.

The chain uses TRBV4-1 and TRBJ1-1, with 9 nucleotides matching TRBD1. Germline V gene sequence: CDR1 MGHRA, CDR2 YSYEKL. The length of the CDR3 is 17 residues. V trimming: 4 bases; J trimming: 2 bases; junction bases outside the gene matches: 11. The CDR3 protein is CASSLSQQGAFNTEAFF. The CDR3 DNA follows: TGCGCCAGCAGCCTTAGCCAACAGGGGGCCTTCAACACTGAAGCTTTCTTT.

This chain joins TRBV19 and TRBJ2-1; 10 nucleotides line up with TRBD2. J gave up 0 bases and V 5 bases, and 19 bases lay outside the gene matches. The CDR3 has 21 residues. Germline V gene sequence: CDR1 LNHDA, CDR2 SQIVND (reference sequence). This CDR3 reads CASSLARTSGRGLSSYNEQFF. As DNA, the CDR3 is TGTGCCAGTAGTTTAGCCCGGACTAGCGGCCGGGGTCTTAGCTCCTACAATGAGCAGTTCTTC.

CDR3 nucleotides: TGTGCCAGTAGTACAGGACAGGGGAACACTGAAGCTTTCTTT. Its protein product is CASSTGQGNTEAFF. The chain uses TRBV19 and TRBJ1-1; 8 bases align to TRBD1. The V and J ends lost 4 bases and 1 base, in that order; junction bases with no gene match: 2. The CDR3 runs to 14 residues. Per the germline V gene, CDR1 is LNHDA and CDR2 is SQIVND (reference sequence).

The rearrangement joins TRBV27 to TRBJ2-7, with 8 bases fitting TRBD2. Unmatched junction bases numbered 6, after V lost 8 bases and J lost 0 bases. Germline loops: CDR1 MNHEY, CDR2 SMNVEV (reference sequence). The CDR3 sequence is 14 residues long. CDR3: CASRLARSSYEQYF. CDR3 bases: TGTGCCAGCCGACTAGCGAGAAGCTCCTACGAGCAGTACTTC.

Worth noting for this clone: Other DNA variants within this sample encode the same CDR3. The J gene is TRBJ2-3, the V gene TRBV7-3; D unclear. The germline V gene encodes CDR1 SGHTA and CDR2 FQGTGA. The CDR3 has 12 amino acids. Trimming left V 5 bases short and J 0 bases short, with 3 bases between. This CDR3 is CASSLSTDTQYF. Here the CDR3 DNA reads TGTGCCAGCAGCCTTAGCACAGATACGCAGTATTTT.

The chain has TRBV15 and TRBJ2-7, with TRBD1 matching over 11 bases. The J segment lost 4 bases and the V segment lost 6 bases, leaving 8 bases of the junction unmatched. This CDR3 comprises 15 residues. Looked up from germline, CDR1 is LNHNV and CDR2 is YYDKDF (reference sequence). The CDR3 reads CATRALDRGRYEQYF. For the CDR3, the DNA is TGTGCCACCAGGGCCCTGGACAGGGGGCGATACGAGCAGTACTTC.

The CDR3 DNA reads TGTGCCAGTAGTCATTCGGTAACAGGGGCTATACCCCAGCATTTT. Its translation is CASSHSVTGAIPQHF. The chain links TRBV19 to TRBJ1-5, with TRBD1 matching 7 bases. The CDR3 runs to 15 residues. The V gene end was trimmed by 5 bases and the J gene end by 10 bases; junction bases not matched to a gene: 14. Germline V gene lookup returns CDR1 LNHDA and CDR2 SQIVND (reference sequence).

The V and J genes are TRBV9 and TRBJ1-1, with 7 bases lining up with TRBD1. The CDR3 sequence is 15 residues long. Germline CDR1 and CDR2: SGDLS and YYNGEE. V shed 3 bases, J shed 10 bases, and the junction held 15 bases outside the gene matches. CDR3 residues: CASSGGFDRAQVAFF. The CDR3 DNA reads TGTGCCAGCAGCGGGGGATTTGACAGGGCACAGGTAGCTTTCTTT.

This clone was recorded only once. CDR3 loop: CATSLPGGGALNGYTF. DNA for the CDR3: TGTGCCACCAGCCTCCCGGGTGGAGGGGCCCTTAACGGCTACACCTTC. The chain recombines TRBV15 with TRBJ1-2, with D possibly being TRBD1 (5 bases). Germline V gene lookup returns CDR1 LNHNV and CDR2 YYDKDF (reference sequence). V lost 5 bases to trimming and J lost 8 bases, with 24 bases between them. This CDR3 comprises 16 residues.

The CDR3: CASSPRTGVMHTEAFF. DNA for the CDR3: TGTGCCAGCTCCCCGCGGACAGGGGTAATGCACACTGAAGCTTTCTTT. This chain uses TRBV18 with TRBJ1-1, with 9 bases that match TRBD1. This CDR3 region has 16 residues. Germline loops: CDR1 KGHSH, CDR2 LQKENI. The ends lost 6 bases at V and 3 bases at J; junction bases unmatched: 11.

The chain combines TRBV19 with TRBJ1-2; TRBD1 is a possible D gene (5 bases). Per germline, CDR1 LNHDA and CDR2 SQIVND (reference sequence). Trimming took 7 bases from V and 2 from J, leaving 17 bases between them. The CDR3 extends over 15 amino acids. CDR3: CASTTPGQFNYGYTF. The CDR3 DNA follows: TGTGCCAGTACCACACCAGGGCAATTCAACTATGGCTACACCTTC.

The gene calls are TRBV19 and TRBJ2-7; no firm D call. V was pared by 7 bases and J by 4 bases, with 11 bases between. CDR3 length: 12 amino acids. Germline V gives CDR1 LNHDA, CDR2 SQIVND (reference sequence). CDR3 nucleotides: TGTGCCAGTACCATCCCACTTTACGAGCAGTACTTC. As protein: CASTIPLYEQYF.

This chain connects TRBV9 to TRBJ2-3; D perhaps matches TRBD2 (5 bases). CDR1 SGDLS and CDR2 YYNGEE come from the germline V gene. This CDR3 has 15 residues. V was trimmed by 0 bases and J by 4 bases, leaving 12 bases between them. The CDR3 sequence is CASSVDVGEPDTQYF. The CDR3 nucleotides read TGTGCCAGCAGCGTAGACGTCGGGGAGCCAGATACGCAGTATTTT.

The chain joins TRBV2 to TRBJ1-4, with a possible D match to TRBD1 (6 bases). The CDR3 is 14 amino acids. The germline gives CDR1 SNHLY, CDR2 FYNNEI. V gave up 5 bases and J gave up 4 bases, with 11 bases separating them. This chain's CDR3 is CASSRTDINEKLFF. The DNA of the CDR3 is TGTGCCAGCAGTAGGACAGACATTAATGAAAAACTGTTTTTT.

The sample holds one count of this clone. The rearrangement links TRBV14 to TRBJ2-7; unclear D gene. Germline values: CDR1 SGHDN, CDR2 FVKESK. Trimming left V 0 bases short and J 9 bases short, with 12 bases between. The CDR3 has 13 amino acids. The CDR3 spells CASSQETLRGQYF. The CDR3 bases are TGTGCCAGCAGCCAAGAAACTCTACGCGGGCAGTACTTC.

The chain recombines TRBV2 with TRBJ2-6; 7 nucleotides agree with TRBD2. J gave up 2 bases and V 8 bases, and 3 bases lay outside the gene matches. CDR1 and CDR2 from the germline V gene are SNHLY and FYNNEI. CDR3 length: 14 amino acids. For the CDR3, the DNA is TGTGCCAGCTTACTAGCGACTGGGGCCAACGTCCTGACTTTC. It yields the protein CASLLATGANVLTF.

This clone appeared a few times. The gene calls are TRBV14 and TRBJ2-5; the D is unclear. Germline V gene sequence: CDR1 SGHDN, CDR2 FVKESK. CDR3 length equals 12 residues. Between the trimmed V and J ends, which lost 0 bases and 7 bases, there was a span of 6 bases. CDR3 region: CASSQEVGTQYF. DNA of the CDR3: TGTGCCAGCAGCCAAGAGGTCGGGACCCAGTACTTC.